This record looks at one T cell receptor (beta chain) sequence and its context. The antigen is not known. Trimming removed 4 bases from V and 1 base from J, with 7 bases in between. CDR1 and CDR2 (germline): SGHTA, FQGNSA. The CDR3 extends over 13 amino acids. The donors comprised healthy bone marrow donors. The data belong to a study of cytomegalovirus exposure and HLA in healthy donors. The wider study: Of some 360 genotyped donors, roughly 80% clustered with self-reported Caucasian donors.

A multiplex PCR was run with 60 Vbeta primers and 13 Jbeta primers. Libraries were prepared by immunoSEQ multiplex PCR; TCRdb keeps only in-frame clonotypes and omits some of them. This sample has 100,000 to 150,000 clones, with approximately 69% found just once. Findings and limits, study-wide: A previous analysis found most TCR beta V segments productive roughly 87% or roughly 30% of the time.

The J gene is TRBJ2-5, the V gene TRBV7-2, with D maybe TRBD1 (5 bases). The TCR sequence derives from a woman aged 45-59 years in good health and CMV-seropositive. Source material: PBMCs. The CDR3 spells CASSSTAQETQYF. CDR3 bases: TGTGCCAGCAGCTCGACAGCCCAAGAGACCCAGTACTTC.